This T cell receptor (beta chain) was sequenced during a study of T cell repertoires in cytomegalovirus infection. Study-wide context: Both recently identified HLA-C-restricted and well-studied HLA-B-restricted CMV epitopes were used in the study. From public TCR beta signatures came an indication of both CMV infection and matching HLA type. Study-level points and caveats: HLA-C-restricted CMV-specific TCR beta clonotypes prevailed in the ex vivo response.

For this clonotype: Antigen: not known.

Germline V gene sequence: CDR1 MNHEY, CDR2 SMNVEV (reference sequence). The CDR3 consists of 16 residues. V lost 3 bases and J lost 2, with 16 bases in between. MiXCR was run by TCRdb on the reads, yielding one entry per CDR3 protein. The table shows about 89,000 distinct CDR3 sequences, with about 31% occurring only once. This sequence originates from a human donor in good health (CMV status not recorded). Some clones in this sample may be carry-over from other donors' samples. This specimen was CD8+ T cells from cultured PBMCs, taken from culture after CMV antigen stimulation. This chain joins TRBV27 and TRBJ1-1; D is ambiguous. CDR3 amino acids: CASSFSRAAPNTEAFF. The DNA of the CDR3 is TGTGCCAGCAGTTTTTCGAGGGCAGCACCTAACACTGAAGCTTTCTTT.